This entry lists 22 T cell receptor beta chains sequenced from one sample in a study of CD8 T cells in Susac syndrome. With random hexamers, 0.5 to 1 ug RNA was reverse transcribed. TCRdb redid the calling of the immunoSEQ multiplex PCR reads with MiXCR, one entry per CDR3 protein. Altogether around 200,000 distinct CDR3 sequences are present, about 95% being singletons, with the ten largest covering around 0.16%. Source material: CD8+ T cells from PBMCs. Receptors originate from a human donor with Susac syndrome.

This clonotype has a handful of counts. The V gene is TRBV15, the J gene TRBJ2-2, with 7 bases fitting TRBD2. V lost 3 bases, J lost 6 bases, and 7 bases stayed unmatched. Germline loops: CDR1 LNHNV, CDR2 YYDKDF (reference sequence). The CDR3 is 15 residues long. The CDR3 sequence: CATSSSPSGAGELFF. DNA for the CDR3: TGTGCCACCAGCAGTTCGCCTAGCGGAGCCGGGGAGCTGTTTTTT.

The CDR3 coding sequence is TGTGCCAGCAGTTCCTACGGGACTAGCGGGGTAGATACGCAGTATTTT. This codes for CASSSYGTSGVDTQYF. This chain uses TRBV12-3 or TRBV12-4 with TRBJ2-3; 13 bases fit TRBD2. Losses at the gene ends were 4 bases for V and 5 bases for J; bases not matched to a gene: 6. The CDR3 has 16 amino acids.

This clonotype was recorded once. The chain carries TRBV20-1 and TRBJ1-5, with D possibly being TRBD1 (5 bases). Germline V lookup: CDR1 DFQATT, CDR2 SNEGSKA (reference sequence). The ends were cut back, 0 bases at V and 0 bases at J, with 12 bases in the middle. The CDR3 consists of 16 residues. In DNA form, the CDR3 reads TGCAGTGCTAGAGATCGGATCGGGGGTAGCAATCAGCCCCAGCATTTT. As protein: CSARDRIGGSNQPQHF.

This CDR3 reads CASSSSQGKNEKLFF. The CDR3 region has the DNA TGTGCCAGCAGTTCAAGCCAGGGGAAGAATGAAAAACTGTTTTTT. V and J are TRBV27 and TRBJ1-4; D possibly corresponds to TRBD1 (6 bases). Between the trimmed V and J ends, which lost 4 bases and 5 bases, there was a span of 14 bases. CDR1 is MNHEY, CDR2 SMNVEV, per germline (reference sequence). The CDR3 has 15 residues.

The CDR3 DNA is TGCGCCAGCAGAAACGGGGACACTGAAGCTTTCTTT. It yields the protein CASRNGDTEAFF. The chain has TRBV5-1 and TRBJ1-1; no clear D gene. This CDR3 comprises 12 residues. V lost 5 bases to trimming and J lost 3 bases, with 8 bases between them. The germline V gene has CDR1 SGHRS and CDR2 YFSETQ.

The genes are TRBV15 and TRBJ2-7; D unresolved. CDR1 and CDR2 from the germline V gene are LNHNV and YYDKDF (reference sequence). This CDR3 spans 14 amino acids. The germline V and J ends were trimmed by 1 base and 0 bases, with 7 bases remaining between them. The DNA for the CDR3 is TGTGCCACCAGCAGAGGTGCCACCTCCTACGAGCAGTACTTC. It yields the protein CATSRGATSYEQYF.

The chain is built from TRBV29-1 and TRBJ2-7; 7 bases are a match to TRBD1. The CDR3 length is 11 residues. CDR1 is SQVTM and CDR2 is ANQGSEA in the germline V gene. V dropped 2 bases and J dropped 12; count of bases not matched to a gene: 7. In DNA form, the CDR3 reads TGCAGCGTTGAAAGACAGGGTGGTATGTACTTC. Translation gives CSVERQGGMYF.

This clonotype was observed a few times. Here the CDR3 DNA reads TGTGCCAGCAGTTTGCAGGTTAACACTGAAGCTTTCTTT. Protein product: CASSLQVNTEAFF. The rearrangement joins TRBV12-3 or TRBV12-4 to TRBJ1-1, with D hard to call. This CDR3 has 13 residues. The germline V and J ends were trimmed by 3 bases and 2 bases, with 7 bases remaining between them.

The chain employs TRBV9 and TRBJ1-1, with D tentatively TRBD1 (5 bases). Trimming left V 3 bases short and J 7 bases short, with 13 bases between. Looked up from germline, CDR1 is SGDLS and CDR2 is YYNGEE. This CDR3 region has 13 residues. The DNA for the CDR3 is TGTGCCAGCAGCGCTGGGGACCGCTATGAAGCTTTCTTT. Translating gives CASSAGDRYEAFF.

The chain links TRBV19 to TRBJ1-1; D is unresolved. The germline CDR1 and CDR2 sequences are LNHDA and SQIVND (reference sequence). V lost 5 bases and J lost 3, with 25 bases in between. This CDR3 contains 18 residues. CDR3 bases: TGTGCCAGTAGTGTACCCCAGGATGCTAATCGCTTGGACACTGAAGCTTTCTTT. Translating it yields CASSVPQDANRLDTEAFF.

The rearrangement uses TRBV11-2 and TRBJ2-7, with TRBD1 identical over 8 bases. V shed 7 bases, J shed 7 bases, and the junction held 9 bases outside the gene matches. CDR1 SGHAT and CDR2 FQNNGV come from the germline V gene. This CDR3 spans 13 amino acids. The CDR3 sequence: CASTEQGAGEQYF. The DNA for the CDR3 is TGTGCCAGCACCGAGCAGGGGGCGGGGGAGCAGTACTTC. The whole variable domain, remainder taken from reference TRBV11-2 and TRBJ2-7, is EAGVAQSPRYKIIEKRQSVAFWCNPISGHATLYWYQQILGQGPKLLIQFQNNGVVDDSQLPKDRFSAERLKGVDSTLKIQPAKLEDSAVYLCASTEQGAGEQYFGPGTRLTVT.

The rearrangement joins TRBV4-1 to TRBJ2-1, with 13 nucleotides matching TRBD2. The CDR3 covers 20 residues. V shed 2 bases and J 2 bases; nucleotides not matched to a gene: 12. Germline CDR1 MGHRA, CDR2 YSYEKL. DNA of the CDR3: TGCGCCAGCAGCCAAACCGGGACTAGCGGGAAATCAGCGGCCTACAATGAGCAGTTCTTC. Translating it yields CASSQTGTSGKSAAYNEQFF.

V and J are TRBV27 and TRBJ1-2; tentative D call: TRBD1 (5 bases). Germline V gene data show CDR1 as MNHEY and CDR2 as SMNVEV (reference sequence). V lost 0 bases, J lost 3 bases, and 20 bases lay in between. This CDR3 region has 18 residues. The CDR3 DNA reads TGTGCCAGCAGTTTATCGGGACCCAGTTCAGAGGCATACTATGGCTACACCTTC. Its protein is CASSLSGPSSEAYYGYTF.

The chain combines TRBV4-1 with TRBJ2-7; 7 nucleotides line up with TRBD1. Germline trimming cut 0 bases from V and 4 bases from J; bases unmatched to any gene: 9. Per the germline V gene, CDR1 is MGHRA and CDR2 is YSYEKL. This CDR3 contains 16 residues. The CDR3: CASSQEEGGVIYEQYF. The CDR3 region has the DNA TGCGCCAGCAGCCAAGAGGAAGGGGGCGTGATATACGAGCAGTACTTC.

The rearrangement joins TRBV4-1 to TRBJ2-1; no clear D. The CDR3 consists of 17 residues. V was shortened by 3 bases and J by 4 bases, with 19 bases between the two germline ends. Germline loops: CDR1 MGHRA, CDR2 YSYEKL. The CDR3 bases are TGCGCCAGCAGCCATGCCTCCGGCCCAGGTCTATACAATGAGCAGTTCTTC. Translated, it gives CASSHASGPGLYNEQFF.

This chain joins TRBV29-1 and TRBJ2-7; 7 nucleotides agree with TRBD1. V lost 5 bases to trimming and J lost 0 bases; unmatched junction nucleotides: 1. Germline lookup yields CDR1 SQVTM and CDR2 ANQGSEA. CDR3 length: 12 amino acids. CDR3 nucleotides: TGCAGCGTTTGGACAGGCTCCTACGAGCAGTACTTC. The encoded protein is CSVWTGSYEQYF.

CDR3: CASSYGWSGELEAFF. DNA of the CDR3: TGTGCCAGCAGTTACGGTTGGTCAGGCGAACTTGAAGCTTTCTTT. The chain couples TRBV6-5 to TRBJ1-1; D is ambiguous. This CDR3 contains 15 residues. The V end was cut by 2 bases, the J end by 7 bases, with 17 bases between. Germline V gene sequence: CDR1 MNHEY, CDR2 SVGAGI.

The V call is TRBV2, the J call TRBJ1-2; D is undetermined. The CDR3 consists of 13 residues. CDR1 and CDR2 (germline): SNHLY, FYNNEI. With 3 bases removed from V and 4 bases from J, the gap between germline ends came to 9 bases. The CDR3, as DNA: TGTGCCAGCAGTGACTCATCGATCTATGGCTACACCTTC. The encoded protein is CASSDSSIYGYTF.

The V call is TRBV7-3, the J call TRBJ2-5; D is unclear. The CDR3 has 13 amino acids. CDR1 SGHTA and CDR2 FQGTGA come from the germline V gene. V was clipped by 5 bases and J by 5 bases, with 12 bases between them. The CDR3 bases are TGTGCCAGCAGCCCTCCGGATGGGGAGACCCAGTACTTC. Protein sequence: CASSPPDGETQYF.

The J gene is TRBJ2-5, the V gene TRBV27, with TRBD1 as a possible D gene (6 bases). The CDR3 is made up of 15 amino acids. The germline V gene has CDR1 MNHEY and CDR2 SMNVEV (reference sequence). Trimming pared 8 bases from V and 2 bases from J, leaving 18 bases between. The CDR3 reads CASAGQRNIQETQYF. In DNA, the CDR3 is TGTGCCAGCGCCGGACAGCGCAATATACAAGAGACCCAGTACTTC.

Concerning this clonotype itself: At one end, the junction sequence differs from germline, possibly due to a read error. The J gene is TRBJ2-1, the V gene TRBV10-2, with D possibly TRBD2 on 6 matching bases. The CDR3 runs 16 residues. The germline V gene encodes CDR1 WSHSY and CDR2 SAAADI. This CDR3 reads CASTEGRESSYNEQFF. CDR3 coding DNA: TGCGCCAGCACTGAGGGGCGGGAAAGCTCCTACAATGAGCAGTTCTTC.

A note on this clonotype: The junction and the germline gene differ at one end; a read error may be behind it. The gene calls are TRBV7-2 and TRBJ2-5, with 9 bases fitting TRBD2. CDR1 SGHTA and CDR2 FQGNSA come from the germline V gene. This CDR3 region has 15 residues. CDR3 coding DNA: TGTGCCAGCAGCCTAGCGGGGAACACCCAAGAGACCCAGTACTTC. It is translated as CASSLAGNTQETQYF.